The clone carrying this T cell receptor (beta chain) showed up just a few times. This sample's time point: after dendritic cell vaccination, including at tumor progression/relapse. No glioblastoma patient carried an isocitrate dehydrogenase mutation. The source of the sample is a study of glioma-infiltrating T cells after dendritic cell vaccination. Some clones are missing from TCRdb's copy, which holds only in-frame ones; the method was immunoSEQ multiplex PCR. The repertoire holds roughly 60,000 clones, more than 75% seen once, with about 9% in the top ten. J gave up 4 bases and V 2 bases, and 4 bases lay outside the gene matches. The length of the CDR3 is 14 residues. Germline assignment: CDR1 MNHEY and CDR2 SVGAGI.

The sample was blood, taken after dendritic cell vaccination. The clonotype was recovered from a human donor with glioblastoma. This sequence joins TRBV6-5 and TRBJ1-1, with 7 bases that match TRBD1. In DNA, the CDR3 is TGTGCCAGCAGTTACAGGACAGGCGGCACTGAAGCTTTCTTT. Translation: CASSYRTGGTEAFF.